A selection of T cell receptor beta chains follows, all from one sample in a study of cytomegalovirus exposure and HLA in healthy donors. TCRdb's table, derived via immunoSEQ multiplex PCR, lists solely in-frame clones and lacks some. The sample includes under 200,000 clones, roughly 83% of them seen just once. Material: PBMCs. Source of these receptors: a boy aged 5-17 years in good health and CMV-seronegative. CDR3s include the opening cysteine and the closing phenylalanine or tryptophan. The D gene is left open where the match is weak. Clone sizes are given selectively: once, few, many, or a class where the clone is expanded.

clone size	V gene	J gene	D gene	CDR3 protein	CDR3 DNA
-	TRBV28	TRBJ1-2	TRBD1	CASSLYRGDYGYTF	TGTGCCAGCAGTTTGTACAGGGGAGACTATGGCTACACCTTC
once	TRBV11-3	TRBJ2-5	-	CASSFSGVLETQYF	TGTGCCAGCAGCTTTAGCGGTGTCTTGGAGACCCAGTACTTC
-	TRBV5-1	TRBJ1-6	-	CASSLAQGFSPLHF	TGCGCCAGCAGCTTGGCACAGGGTTTTTCACCCCTCCACTTT
-	TRBV7-3	TRBJ2-6	-	CASSEGGFRSGANVLTF	TGTGCCAGCAGCGAAGGAGGGTTTAGGTCTGGGGCCAACGTCCTGACTTTC
-	TRBV19	TRBJ2-7	-	CASSPRPSHRGEQYF	TGTGCCAGTAGTCCTCGTCCTAGTCATCGTGGCGAGCAGTACTTC
-	TRBV6-5	TRBJ2-7	TRBD2	CASNQRGLASEQYF	TGTGCCAGCAACCAACGGGGACTAGCCTCCGAGCAGTACTTC
few	TRBV10-1	TRBJ2-2	-	CASSKRATGELFF	TGCGCCAGCAGTAAGAGGGCCACCGGGGAGCTGTTTTTT
-	TRBV19	TRBJ2-2	TRBD1	CASSSWTGMGTGELFF	TGTGCCAGTAGTTCTTGGACAGGGATGGGGACCGGGGAGCTGTTTTTT
-	TRBV7-3	TRBJ2-4	-	CASSLQKADIQYF	TGTGCCAGCAGCTTACAGAAAGCGGACATTCAGTACTTC
-	TRBV28	TRBJ1-2	-	CASSSTGIPYGYTF	TGTGCCAGCAGTTCCACAGGAATACCCTATGGCTACACCTTC
-	TRBV27	TRBJ1-2	-	CASRSAGPRTQDGYTF	TGTGCCAGCAGATCGGCAGGGCCAAGGACCCAGGATGGCTACACCTTC
-	TRBV7-2	TRBJ2-7	TRBD1	CASSPPDRAIYEQYF	TGTGCCAGCAGCCCCCCCGACAGGGCAATCTACGAGCAGTACTTC
-	TRBV5-1	TRBJ1-1	TRBD1	CASSFIPQGAMNTEAFF	TGCGCCAGCAGCTTTATTCCCCAGGGGGCAATGAACACTGAAGCTTTCTTT
-	TRBV21-1	TRBJ2-7	-	CASSKVRQFYEQYF	TGTGCCAGCAGCAAAGTACGACAGTTCTACGAGCAGTACTTC
-	TRBV5-1	TRBJ1-1	-	CASSWLGRVQHETFF	TGCGCCAGCAGCTGGCTTGGCAGGGTACAACACGAGACTTTCTTT
-	TRBV20-1	TRBJ2-7	-	CSAGGYEQYF	TGCAGTGCCGGGGGATACGAGCAGTACTTC
-	TRBV7-3	TRBJ2-5	-	CASSSGDLAGRETQYF	TGTGCCAGCAGCTCGGGGGACTTGGCGGGGAGGGAGACCCAGTACTTC
-	TRBV6-1	TRBJ2-5	-	CASSRGGGETQYF	TGTGCCAGCAGTAGGGGGGGTGGGGAGACCCAGTACTTC
-	TRBV7-9	TRBJ2-7	-	CASSQAETGSYEQYF	TGTGCCAGCAGCCAGGCCGAGACAGGTTCCTACGAGCAGTACTTC
-	TRBV2	TRBJ2-1	-	CASRRESYNEQFF	TGTGCCAGCAGGCGGGAATCCTACAATGAGCAGTTCTTC
-	TRBV13	TRBJ2-3	TRBD2	CASSPSPGLALGTQYF	TGTGCCAGCAGCCCTTCACCGGGACTAGCTCTAGGTACGCAGTATTTT
-	TRBV7-2	TRBJ2-2	-	CASSLLGWRNIAGELFF	TGTGCCAGCAGCTTGTTGGGTTGGCGGAACATTGCCGGGGAGCTGTTTTTT
-	TRBV29-1	TRBJ2-5	TRBD2	CSVEGVRGGRETQYF	TGCAGCGTTGAAGGGGTCCGGGGGGGCAGAGAGACCCAGTACTTC
-	TRBV27	TRBJ2-1	-	CASSSARFSEQFF	TGTGCCAGCAGTTCGGCCAGGTTCAGTGAGCAGTTCTTC